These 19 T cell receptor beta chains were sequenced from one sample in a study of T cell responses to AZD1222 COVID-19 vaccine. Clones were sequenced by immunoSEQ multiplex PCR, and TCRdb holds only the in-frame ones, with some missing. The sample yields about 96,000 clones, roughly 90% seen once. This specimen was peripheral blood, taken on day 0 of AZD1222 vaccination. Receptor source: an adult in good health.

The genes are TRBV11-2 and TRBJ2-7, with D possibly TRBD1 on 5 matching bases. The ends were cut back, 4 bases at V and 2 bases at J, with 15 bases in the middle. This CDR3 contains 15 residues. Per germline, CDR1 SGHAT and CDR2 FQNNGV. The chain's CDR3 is CASSWSTGVTYEQYF. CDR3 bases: TGTGCCAGCAGCTGGAGTACAGGAGTTACCTACGAGCAGTACTTC.

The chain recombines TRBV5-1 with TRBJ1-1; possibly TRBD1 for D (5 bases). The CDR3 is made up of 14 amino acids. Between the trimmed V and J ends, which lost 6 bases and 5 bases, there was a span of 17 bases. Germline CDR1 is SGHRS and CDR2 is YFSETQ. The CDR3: CASIGAGVKTEAFF. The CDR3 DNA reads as TGCGCCAGCATAGGGGCGGGGGTAAAAACTGAAGCTTTCTTT. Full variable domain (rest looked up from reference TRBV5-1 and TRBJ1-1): KAGVTQTPRYLIKTRGQQVTLSCSPISGHRSVSWYQQTPGQGLQFLFEYFSETQRNKGNFPGRFSGRQFSNSRSEMNVSTLELGDSALYLCASIGAGVKTEAFFGQGTRLTVV.

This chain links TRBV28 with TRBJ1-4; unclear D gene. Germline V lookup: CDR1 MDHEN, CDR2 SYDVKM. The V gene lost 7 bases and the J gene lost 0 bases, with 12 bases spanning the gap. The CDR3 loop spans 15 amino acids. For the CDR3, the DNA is TGTGCCAGCAACGCCTTAGGGTCAACTAATGAAAAACTGTTTTTT. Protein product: CASNALGSTNEKLFF.

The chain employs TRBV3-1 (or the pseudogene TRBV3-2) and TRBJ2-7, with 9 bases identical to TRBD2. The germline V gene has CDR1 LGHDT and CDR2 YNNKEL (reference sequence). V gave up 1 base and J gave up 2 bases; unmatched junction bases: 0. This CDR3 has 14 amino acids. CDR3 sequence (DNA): TGTGCCAGCAGCCAAGGCGGGGGGGCCTACGAGCAGTACTTC. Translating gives CASSQGGGAYEQYF.

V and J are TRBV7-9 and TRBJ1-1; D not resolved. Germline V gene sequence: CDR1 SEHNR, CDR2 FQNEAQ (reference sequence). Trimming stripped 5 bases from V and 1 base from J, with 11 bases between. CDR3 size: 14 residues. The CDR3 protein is CASSPHQENTEAFF. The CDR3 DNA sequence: TGTGCCAGCAGCCCCCACCAGGAGAACACTGAAGCTTTCTTT.

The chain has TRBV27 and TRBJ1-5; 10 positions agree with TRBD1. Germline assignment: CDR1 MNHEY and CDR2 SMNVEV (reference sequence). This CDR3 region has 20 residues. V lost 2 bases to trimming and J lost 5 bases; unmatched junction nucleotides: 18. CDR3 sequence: CASSLTTRMSGQGVYQPQHF. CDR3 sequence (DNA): TGTGCCAGCAGTTTAACGACCCGGATGTCCGGACAGGGGGTTTATCAGCCCCAGCATTTT.

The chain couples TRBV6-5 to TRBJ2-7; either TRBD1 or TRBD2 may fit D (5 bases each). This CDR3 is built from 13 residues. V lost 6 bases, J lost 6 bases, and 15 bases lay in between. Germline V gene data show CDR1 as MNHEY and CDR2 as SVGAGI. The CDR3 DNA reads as TGTGCCAGCAGGGGGGTGGTAGCCGGCGAGCAGTACTTC. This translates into CASRGVVAGEQYF.

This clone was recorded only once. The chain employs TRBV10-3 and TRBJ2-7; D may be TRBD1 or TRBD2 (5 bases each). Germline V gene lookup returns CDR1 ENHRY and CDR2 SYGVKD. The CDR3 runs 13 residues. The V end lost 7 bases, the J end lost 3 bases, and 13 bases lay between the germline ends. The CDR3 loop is CAITAGTNYEQYF. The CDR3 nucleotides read TGTGCCATCACGGCAGGGACCAACTACGAGCAGTACTTC.

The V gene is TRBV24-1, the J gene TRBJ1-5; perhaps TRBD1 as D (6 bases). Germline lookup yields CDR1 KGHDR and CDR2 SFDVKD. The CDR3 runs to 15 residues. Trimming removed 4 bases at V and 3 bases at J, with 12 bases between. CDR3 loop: CATSDPGVNNQPQHF. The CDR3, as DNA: TGTGCCACCAGTGACCCAGGGGTTAACAATCAGCCCCAGCATTTT.

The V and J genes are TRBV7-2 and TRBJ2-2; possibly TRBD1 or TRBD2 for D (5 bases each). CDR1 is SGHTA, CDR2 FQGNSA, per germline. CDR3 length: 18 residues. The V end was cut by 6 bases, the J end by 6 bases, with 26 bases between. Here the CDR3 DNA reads TGTGCCAGCAGTGCAGAAGCGGTTGGGGCTAGCAGTGCCGGGGAGCTGTTTTTT. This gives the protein CASSAEAVGASSAGELFF.

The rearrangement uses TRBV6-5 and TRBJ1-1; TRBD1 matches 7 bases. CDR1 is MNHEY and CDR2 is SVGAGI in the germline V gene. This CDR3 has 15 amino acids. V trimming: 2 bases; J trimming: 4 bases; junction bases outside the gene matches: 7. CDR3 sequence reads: CASSYLQGQVTEAFF. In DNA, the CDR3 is TGTGCCAGCAGTTACCTACAGGGGCAGGTCACTGAAGCTTTCTTT.

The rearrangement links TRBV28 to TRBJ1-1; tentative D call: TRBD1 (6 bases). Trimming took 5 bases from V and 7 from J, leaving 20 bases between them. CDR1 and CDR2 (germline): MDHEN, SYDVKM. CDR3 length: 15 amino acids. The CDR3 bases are TGTGCCAGCAGTACCCAACAGGGCGTGGGCGGTGAAGCTTTCTTT. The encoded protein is CASSTQQGVGGEAFF. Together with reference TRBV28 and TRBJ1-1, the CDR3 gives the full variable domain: DVKVTQSSRYLVKRTGEKVFLECVQDMDHENMFWYRQDPGLGLRLIYFSYDVKMKEKGDIPEGYSVSREKKERFSLILESASTNQTSMYLCASSTQQGVGGEAFFGQGTRLTVV.

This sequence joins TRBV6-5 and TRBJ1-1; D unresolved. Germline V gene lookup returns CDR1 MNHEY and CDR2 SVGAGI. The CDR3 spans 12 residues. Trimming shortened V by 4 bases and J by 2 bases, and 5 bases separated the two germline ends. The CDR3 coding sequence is TGTGCCAGCAGTTCCTATAACACTGAAGCTTTCTTT. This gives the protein CASSSYNTEAFF.

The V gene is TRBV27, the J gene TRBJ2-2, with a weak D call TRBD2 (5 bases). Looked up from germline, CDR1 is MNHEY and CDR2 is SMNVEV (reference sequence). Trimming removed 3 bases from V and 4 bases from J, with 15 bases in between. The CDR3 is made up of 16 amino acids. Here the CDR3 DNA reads TGTGCCAGCAGTTTCAGATCGGTGGGGAGCACCGGGGAGCTGTTTTTT. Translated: CASSFRSVGSTGELFF.

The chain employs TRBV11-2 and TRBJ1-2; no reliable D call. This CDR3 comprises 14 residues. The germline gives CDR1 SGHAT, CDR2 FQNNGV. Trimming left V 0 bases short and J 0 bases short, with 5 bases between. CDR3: CASSLDPANYGYTF. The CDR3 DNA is TGTGCCAGCAGCTTAGATCCAGCTAACTATGGCTACACCTTC.

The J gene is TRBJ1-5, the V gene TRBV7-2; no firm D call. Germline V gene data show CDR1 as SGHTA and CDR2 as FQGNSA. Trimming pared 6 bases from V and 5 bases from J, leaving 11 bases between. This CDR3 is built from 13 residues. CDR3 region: CASSLWTDQPQHF. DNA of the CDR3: TGTGCCAGCAGTTTGTGGACGGATCAGCCCCAGCATTTT. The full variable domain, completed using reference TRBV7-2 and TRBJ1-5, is GAGVSQSPSNKVTEKGKDVELRCDPISGHTALYWYRQSLGQGLEFLIYFQGNSAPDKSGLPSDRFSAERTGGSVSTLTIQRTQQEDSAVYLCASSLWTDQPQHFGDGTRLSIL.

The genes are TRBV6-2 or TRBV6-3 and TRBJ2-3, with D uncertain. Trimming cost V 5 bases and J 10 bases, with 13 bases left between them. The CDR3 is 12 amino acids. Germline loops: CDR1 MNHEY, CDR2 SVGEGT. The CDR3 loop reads CASSRQSGPQYF. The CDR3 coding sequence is TGTGCCAGCAGTCGACAATCCGGACCGCAGTATTTT.

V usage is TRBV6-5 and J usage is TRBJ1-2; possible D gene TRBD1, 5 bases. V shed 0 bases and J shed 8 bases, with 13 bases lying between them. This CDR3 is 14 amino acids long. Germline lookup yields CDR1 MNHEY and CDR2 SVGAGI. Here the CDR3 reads CASSYSEGMGGYTF. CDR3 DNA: TGTGCCAGCAGTTACTCAGAGGGGATGGGAGGCTACACCTTC.

CDR3 sequence: CATSRAWGERSYEQYF. DNA of the CDR3: TGTGCCACCAGCAGAGCATGGGGAGAGCGTTCCTACGAGCAGTACTTC. The chain carries TRBV15 and TRBJ2-7; TRBD2 might be the D (5 bases). The CDR3 extends over 16 amino acids. Trimming stripped 1 base from V and 1 base from J, with 14 bases between. Germline CDR1 LNHNV, CDR2 YYDKDF (reference sequence).